These 22 T cell receptor beta chains share one sample of origin, sequenced in a study of cytomegalovirus exposure and HLA in healthy donors. Primers included in the PCR were 60 Vbeta and 13 Jbeta primers. The protocol was immunoSEQ multiplex PCR, while the TCRdb copy is restricted to in-frame clones and leaves out a portion. The data contain 95,000 to 150,000 clones, around 74% of them singletons. Material: PBMCs. The receptors were gathered from a man in his 60s in good health and CMV-seropositive.

The V call is TRBV6-1, the J call TRBJ1-1, with D perhaps matching TRBD1 (6 bases). With 6 bases removed from V and 5 bases from J, the gap between germline ends came to 13 bases. The CDR3 has 13 amino acids. The germline gives CDR1 MNHNS, CDR2 SASEGT. The CDR3 DNA follows: TGTGCCAGCAGAACAGGGTGGGGGACTGAAGCTTTCTTT. Translated: CASRTGWGTEAFF.

The chain employs TRBV19 and TRBJ1-2, with a weak D call TRBD1 (5 bases). The V end lost 2 bases, the J end lost 4 bases, and 11 bases lay between the germline ends. CDR1 is LNHDA, CDR2 SQIVND, per germline (reference sequence). The CDR3 is 14 residues long. This CDR3 is CASSIRTGLYGYTF. The CDR3 bases are TGTGCCAGTAGTATACGAACAGGCCTCTATGGCTACACCTTC.

V and J are TRBV2 and TRBJ1-5, with 7 bases identical to TRBD1. The CDR3 runs to 14 residues. After removal of 6 bases from V and 1 base from J, the junction contained 3 bases not matched to a gene. Germline CDR1 SNHLY, CDR2 FYNNEI. In DNA, the CDR3 is TGTGCCAGCAGGACGACAGGGAGCAATCAGCCCCAGCATTTT. Translation gives CASRTTGSNQPQHF. Based on the CDR3 plus reference TRBV2 and TRBJ1-5, the full variable domain is EPEVTQTPSHQVTQMGQEVILRCVPISNHLYFYWYRQILGQKVEFLVSFYNNEISEKSEIFDDQFSVERPDGSNFTLKIRSTKLEDSAMYFCASRTTGSNQPQHFGDGTRLSIL.

This sequence joins TRBV19 and TRBJ2-7; TRBD2 agrees at 7 bases. The CDR3 is 15 amino acids. J was trimmed by 2 bases and V by 3 bases; bases with no gene match: 7. Germline V gives CDR1 LNHDA, CDR2 SQIVND (reference sequence). In DNA, the CDR3 is TGTGCCAGTAGTATTCGGGGGGAGGTTGCCTACGAGCAGTACTTC. Translation gives CASSIRGEVAYEQYF.

V gene TRBV9 combines with J gene TRBJ1-3; no reliable D call. Trimming pared 4 bases from V and 4 bases from J, leaving 21 bases between. The CDR3 runs to 17 residues. Germline V lookup: CDR1 SGDLS, CDR2 YYNGEE. The CDR3 region has the DNA TGTGCCAGCAGCCCCCCCTCGGGGAGGTCTAAGGGAAACACCATATATTTT. Translating gives CASSPPSGRSKGNTIYF.

CDR3 residues: CASSVVGAREQFF. CDR3 in DNA: TGCGCCAGCAGTGTAGTGGGAGCCCGTGAGCAGTTCTTC. The rearrangement links TRBV10-2 to TRBJ2-1; a weak D match, TRBD2 (5 bases). V was pared by 4 bases and J by 9 bases, with 13 bases between. This CDR3 has 13 residues. The V gene's germline CDR1 is WSHSY and CDR2 SAAADI.

This clone came up a few times. The chain recombines TRBV18 with TRBJ2-1; D gene unclear. CDR1 is KGHSH, CDR2 LQKENI, per germline. V was clipped by 2 bases and J by 5 bases, with 7 bases between them. The CDR3 loop spans 13 amino acids. The CDR3 DNA reads TGTGCCAGCTCACCAGTCGGAGACAATGAGCAGTTCTTC. Encoded protein: CASSPVGDNEQFF.

The chain joins TRBV6-1 to TRBJ2-7, with a weak D call TRBD2 (6 bases). V was trimmed by 2 bases and J by 2 bases, leaving 10 bases between them. The CDR3 has 14 amino acids. CDR1 and CDR2 from the germline V gene are MNHNS and SASEGT. CDR3: CASSENSGPYEQYF. CDR3 in DNA: TGTGCCAGCAGTGAAAATAGCGGACCCTACGAGCAGTACTTC.

The chain couples TRBV9 to TRBJ2-7; 7 positions agree with TRBD1. The ends lost 3 bases at V and 2 bases at J; junction bases unmatched: 8. The V gene's germline CDR1 is SGDLS and CDR2 YYNGEE. The CDR3 totals 15 residues. CDR3 in amino acids: CASSASGQAAYEQYF. In DNA, the CDR3 is TGTGCCAGCAGCGCGTCAGGACAGGCAGCCTACGAGCAGTACTTC.

The chain employs TRBV9 and TRBJ1-1, with 12 nucleotides matching TRBD1. Unmatched junction bases numbered 11, after V lost 4 bases and J lost 4 bases. Germline CDR1 and CDR2: SGDLS and YYNGEE. The CDR3 extends over 17 amino acids. The CDR3 reads CASSPGGDRGLGTEAFF. CDR3 bases: TGTGCCAGCAGCCCAGGGGGGGACAGGGGGCTAGGCACTGAAGCTTTCTTT. The full variable domain, its missing parts supplied by reference TRBV9 and TRBJ1-1, is DSGVTQTPKHLITATGQRVTLRCSPRSGDLSVYWYQQSLDQGLQFLIQYYNGEERAKGNILERFSAQQFPDLHSELNLSSLELGDSALYFCASSPGGDRGLGTEAFFGQGTRLTVV.

The chain carries TRBV6-5 and TRBJ1-2; D is possibly TRBD1 (5 bases). Germline V gene lookup returns CDR1 MNHEY and CDR2 SVGAGI. V gave up 2 bases and J gave up 2 bases, with 9 bases separating them. The CDR3 runs 14 residues. CDR3: CASSYGAVNYGYTF. CDR3 nucleotides: TGTGCCAGCAGTTACGGGGCAGTCAACTATGGCTACACCTTC.

This chain joins TRBV27 and TRBJ2-5; TRBD1 agrees at 8 bases. The DNA end is a closer match to TRBJ2-7, so the J assignment may be wrong. CDR3 length: 14 amino acids. Per the germline V gene, CDR1 is MNHEY and CDR2 is SMNVEV (reference sequence). This CDR3 reads CASRSDRAFDEQYF. CDR3 nucleotide sequence: TGTGCCAGCAGATCGGACAGGGCGTTCGACGAGCAGTACTTC.

The chain combines TRBV28 with TRBJ2-1; D is perhaps TRBD2 (5 bases). Germline lookup yields CDR1 MDHEN and CDR2 SYDVKM. The V and J ends lost 7 bases and 7 bases respectively, with 20 bases between them. The CDR3 extends over 15 amino acids. As DNA, the CDR3 is TGTGCCAGCACTCCTGGCGAGGGAGAGTATAATGAGCAGTTCTTC. It translates to CASTPGEGEYNEQFF.

This clone was seen a handful of times. The gene calls are TRBV19 and TRBJ2-7; 13 bases are a match to TRBD2. Trimming at V came to 4 bases and at J to 3 bases, leaving 0 bases not matched to a gene. The CDR3 totals 14 residues. The germline CDR1 and CDR2 sequences are LNHDA and SQIVND (reference sequence). DNA for the CDR3: TGTGCCAGTAGTAGGACTAGCGGGAGCTACGAGCAGTACTTC. Protein sequence: CASSRTSGSYEQYF.

V usage is TRBV10-3 and J usage is TRBJ1-5, with 7 bases lining up with TRBD1. V lost 0 bases and J lost 2; bases outside the gene matches: 7. Germline values: CDR1 ENHRY, CDR2 SYGVKD. This CDR3 is built from 17 residues. Here the CDR3 reads CAISESIAGGGNQPQHF. Written as DNA, the CDR3 is TGTGCCATCAGTGAGTCGATTGCAGGGGGAGGCAATCAGCCCCAGCATTTT.

In the case of this clone: Other DNA sequences from this sample encode an identical CDR3 as well. This rearrangement joins TRBV5-1 to TRBJ1-3; D might be TRBD1 (6 bases). Germline CDR1 reads SGHRS; CDR2 reads YFSETQ. CDR3 length: 14 residues. V gave up 2 bases and J gave up 4 bases, with 10 bases separating them. This CDR3 is CASSLQGTGNTIYF. CDR3 in DNA: TGCGCCAGCAGCTTACAGGGAACAGGAAACACCATATATTTT.

CDR3 in DNA: TGTGCCAGCTCACTCGGGACAGTTAACTATGGCTACACCTTC. Translated: CASSLGTVNYGYTF. The genes are TRBV18 and TRBJ1-2; 7 bases map to TRBD1. With 4 bases clipped from V and 1 base from J, the junction kept 3 bases outside the gene matches. From germline, CDR1 is KGHSH and CDR2 LQKENI. This CDR3 has 14 residues.

The J gene is TRBJ1-2, the V gene TRBV6-1; the D gene is possibly TRBD1 (6 bases). V gave up 6 bases and J gave up 6 bases, with 20 bases separating them. This CDR3 comprises 15 residues. Germline CDR1 is MNHNS and CDR2 is SASEGT. CDR3 nucleotides: TGTGCCAGCAGGGAGGACCCCAGGGGCCGAGATGGCTACACCTTC. Its translation is CASREDPRGRDGYTF.

The chain combines TRBV6-6 with TRBJ1-4; no firm D call. The length of the CDR3 is 12 residues. V was clipped by 6 bases and J by 8 bases, with 10 bases between them. Germline assignment: CDR1 MNHNY and CDR2 SVGAGI (reference sequence). The CDR3: CASRQSQEKLFF. CDR3 sequence (DNA): TGTGCCAGCAGACAATCTCAGGAAAAACTGTTTTTT.

V and J are TRBV5-8 and TRBJ2-1, with 10 nucleotides matching TRBD1. CDR3 size: 16 residues. Unmatched junction bases numbered 10, after V lost 6 bases and J lost 4 bases. In germline, CDR1 is SGHTS, CDR2 YDEGEE. In DNA, the CDR3 is TGTGCCAGCACCGCCCGACAGGGGGCGGTTTACAATGAGCAGTTCTTC. Protein: CASTARQGAVYNEQFF.

The chain combines TRBV5-1 with TRBJ1-1, with TRBD1 matching over 7 bases. The CDR3 is 15 residues long. V was pared by 0 bases and J by 1 base, with 3 bases of the junction left unmatched. Germline V gives CDR1 SGHRS, CDR2 YFSETQ. The CDR3 region is CASSLADRENTEAFF. The CDR3, as DNA: TGCGCCAGCAGCTTGGCCGACAGGGAGAACACTGAAGCTTTCTTT.

The V gene is TRBV11-2, the J gene TRBJ2-5, with TRBD2 as a possible D gene (6 bases). The length of the CDR3 is 14 residues. V was pared by 1 base and J by 4 bases, with 10 bases between. CDR1 is SGHAT and CDR2 is FQNNGV in the germline V gene. CDR3 region: CASSLVGGVETQYF. CDR3 DNA: TGTGCCAGCAGCTTAGTAGGAGGGGTAGAGACCCAGTACTTC. Drawing the rest from reference TRBV11-2 and TRBJ2-5, the complete variable domain is EAGVAQSPRYKIIEKRQSVAFWCNPISGHATLYWYQQILGQGPKLLIQFQNNGVVDDSQLPKDRFSAERLKGVDSTLKIQPAKLEDSAVYLCASSLVGGVETQYFGPGTRLLVL.